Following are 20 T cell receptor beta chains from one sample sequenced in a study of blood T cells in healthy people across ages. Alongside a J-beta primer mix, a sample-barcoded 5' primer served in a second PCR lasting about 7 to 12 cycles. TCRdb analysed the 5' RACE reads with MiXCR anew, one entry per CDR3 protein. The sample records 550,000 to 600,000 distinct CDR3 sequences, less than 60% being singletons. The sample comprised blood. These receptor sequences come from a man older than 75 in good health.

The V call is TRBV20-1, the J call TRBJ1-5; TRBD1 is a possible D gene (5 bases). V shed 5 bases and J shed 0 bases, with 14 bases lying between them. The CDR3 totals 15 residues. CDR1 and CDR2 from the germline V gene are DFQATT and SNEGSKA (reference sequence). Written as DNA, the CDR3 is TGCAGTGCTGTTCGGGACGGAATTAGCAATCAGCCCCAGCATTTT. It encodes CSAVRDGISNQPQHF.

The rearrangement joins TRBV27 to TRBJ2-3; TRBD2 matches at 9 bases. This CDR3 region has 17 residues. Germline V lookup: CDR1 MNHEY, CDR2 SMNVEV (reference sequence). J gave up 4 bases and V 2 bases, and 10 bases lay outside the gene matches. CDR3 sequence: CASSLIWREGLADTQYF. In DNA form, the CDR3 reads TGTGCCAGCAGTTTAATATGGCGGGAGGGCCTGGCAGATACGCAGTATTTT.

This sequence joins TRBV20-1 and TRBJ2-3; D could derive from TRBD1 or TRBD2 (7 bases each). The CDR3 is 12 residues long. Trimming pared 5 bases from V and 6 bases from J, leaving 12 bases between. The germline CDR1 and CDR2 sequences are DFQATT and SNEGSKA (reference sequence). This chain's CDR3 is CSAQGGRDTQYF. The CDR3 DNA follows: TGCAGTGCTCAGGGGGGGAGGGATACGCAGTATTTT.

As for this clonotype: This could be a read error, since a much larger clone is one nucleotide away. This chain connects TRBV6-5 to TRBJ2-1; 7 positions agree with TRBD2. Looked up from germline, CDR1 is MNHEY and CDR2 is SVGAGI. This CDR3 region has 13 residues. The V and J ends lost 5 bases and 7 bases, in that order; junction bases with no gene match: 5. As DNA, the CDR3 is TGTGCCAGCAGTACCGACGGGGGGAATGAGCAGTTCTTC. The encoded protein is CASSTDGGNEQFF.

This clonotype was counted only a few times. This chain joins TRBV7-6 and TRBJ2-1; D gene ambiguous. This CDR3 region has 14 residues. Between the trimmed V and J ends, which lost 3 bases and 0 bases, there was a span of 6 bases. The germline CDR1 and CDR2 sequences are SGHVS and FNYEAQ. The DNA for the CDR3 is TGTGCCAGCAGCTTCCGGAGCTCCTACAATGAGCAGTTCTTC. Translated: CASSFRSSYNEQFF.

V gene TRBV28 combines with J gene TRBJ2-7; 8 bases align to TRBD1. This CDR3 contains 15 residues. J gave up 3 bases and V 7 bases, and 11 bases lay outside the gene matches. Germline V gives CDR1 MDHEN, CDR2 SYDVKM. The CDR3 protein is CASTLRGQVFYEQYF. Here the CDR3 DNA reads TGTGCCAGCACCCTTAGGGGACAGGTTTTCTACGAGCAGTACTTC.

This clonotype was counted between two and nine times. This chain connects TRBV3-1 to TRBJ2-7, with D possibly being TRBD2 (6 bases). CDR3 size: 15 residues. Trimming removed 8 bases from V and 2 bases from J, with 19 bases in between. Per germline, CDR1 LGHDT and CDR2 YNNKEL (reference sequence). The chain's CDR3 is CASGGTTRGAYEQYF. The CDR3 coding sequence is TGTGCCAGCGGAGGGACCACCCGGGGAGCCTACGAGCAGTACTTC.

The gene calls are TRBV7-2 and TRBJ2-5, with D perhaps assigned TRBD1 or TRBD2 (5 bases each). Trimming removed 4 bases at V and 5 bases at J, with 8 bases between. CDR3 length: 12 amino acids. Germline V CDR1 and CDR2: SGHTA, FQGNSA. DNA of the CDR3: TGTGCCAGCAGCTCGTGGGGGGAGACCCAGTACTTC. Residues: CASSSWGETQYF.

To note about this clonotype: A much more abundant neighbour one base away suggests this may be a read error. The CDR3 nucleotides are TGTGCCAGCAGTTACCGTGGAGCGGAAGCAGAGACCCAGTACTTC. It translates to CASSYRGAEAETQYF. The chain recombines TRBV6-5 with TRBJ2-4, with D possibly being TRBD2 (5 bases). The J call could be wrong; TRBJ2-5 is a better fit for the DNA end. CDR3 length: 15 amino acids. Per the germline V gene, CDR1 is MNHEY and CDR2 is SVGAGI.

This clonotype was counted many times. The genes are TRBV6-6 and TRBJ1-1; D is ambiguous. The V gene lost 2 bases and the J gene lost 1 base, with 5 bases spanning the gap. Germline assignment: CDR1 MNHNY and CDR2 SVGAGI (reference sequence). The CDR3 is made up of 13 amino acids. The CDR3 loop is CASSYPENTEAFF. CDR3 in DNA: TGTGCCAGCAGTTACCCTGAGAACACTGAAGCTTTCTTT.

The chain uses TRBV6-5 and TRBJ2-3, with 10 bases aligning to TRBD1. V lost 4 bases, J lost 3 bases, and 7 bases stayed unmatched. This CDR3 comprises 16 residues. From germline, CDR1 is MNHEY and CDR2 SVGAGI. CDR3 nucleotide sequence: TGTGCCAGCAGTTTTTCCGGACAGGGGGGAACAGATACGCAGTATTTT. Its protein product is CASSFSGQGGTDTQYF.

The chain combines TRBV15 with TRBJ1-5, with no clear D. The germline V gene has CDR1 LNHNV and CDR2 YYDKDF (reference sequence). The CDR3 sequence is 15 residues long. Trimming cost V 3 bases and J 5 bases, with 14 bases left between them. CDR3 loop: CATSSDVGEDQPQHF. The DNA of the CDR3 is TGTGCCACCAGCAGTGACGTTGGTGAAGATCAGCCCCAGCATTTT. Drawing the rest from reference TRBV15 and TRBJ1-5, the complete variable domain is DAMVIQNPRYQVTQFGKPVTLSCSQTLNHNVMYWYQQKSSQAPKLLFHYYDKDFNNEADTPDNFQSRRPNTSFCFLDIRSPGLGDTAMYLCATSSDVGEDQPQHFGDGTRLSIL.

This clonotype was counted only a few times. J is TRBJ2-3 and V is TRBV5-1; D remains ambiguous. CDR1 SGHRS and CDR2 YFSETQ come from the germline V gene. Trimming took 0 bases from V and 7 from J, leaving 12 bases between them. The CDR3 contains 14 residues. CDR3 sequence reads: CASSLGQVRNTQYF. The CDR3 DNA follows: TGCGCCAGCAGCTTGGGGCAGGTTCGAAATACGCAGTATTTT.

Here the CDR3 DNA reads TGCAGTGCTGAGGCCCAAGAGACCCAGTACTTC. It yields the protein CSAEAQETQYF. The chain carries TRBV20-1 and TRBJ2-5; the D is unclear. Deletions cut 5 bases from V and 1 base from J, with 5 bases between. The V gene's germline CDR1 is DFQATT and CDR2 SNEGSKA (reference sequence). The CDR3 totals 11 residues.

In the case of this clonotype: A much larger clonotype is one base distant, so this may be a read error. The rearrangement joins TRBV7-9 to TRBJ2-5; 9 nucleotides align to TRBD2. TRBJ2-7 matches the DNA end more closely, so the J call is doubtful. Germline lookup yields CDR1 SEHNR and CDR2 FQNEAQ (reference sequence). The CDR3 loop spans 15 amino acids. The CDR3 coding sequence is TGTGCCGGCAGCTTCGATGGCGGGAGGGATGGCGAGCAGTACTTC. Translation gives CAGSFDGGRDGEQYF.

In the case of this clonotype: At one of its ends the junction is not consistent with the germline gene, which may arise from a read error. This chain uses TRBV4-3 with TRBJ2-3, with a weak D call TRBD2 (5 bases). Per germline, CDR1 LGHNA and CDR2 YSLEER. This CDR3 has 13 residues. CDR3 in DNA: TGCGCCGGCAGCCAAGACTACACAGATACGCAGTATTTT. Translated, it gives CAGSQDYTDTQYF.

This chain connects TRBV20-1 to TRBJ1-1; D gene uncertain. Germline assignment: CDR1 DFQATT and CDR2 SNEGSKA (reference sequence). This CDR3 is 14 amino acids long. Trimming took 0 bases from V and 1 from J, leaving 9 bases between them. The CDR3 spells CSARDPTTNTEAFF. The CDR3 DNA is TGCAGTGCTAGAGATCCCACTACGAACACTGAAGCTTTCTTT.

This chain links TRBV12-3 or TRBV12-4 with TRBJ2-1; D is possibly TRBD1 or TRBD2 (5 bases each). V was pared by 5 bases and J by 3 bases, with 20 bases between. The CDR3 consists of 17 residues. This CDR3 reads CASSPSGNGDDYNEQFF. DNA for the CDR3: TGTGCCAGCAGTCCTAGTGGGAACGGGGACGACTACAATGAGCAGTTCTTC.

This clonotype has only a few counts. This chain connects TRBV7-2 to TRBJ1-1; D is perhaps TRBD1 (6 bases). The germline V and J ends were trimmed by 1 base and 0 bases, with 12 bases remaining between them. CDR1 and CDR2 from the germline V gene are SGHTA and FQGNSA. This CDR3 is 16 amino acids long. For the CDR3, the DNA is TGTGCCAGCAGCTTAGGGGGGGGCAGGTTGAACACTGAAGCTTTCTTT. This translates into CASSLGGGRLNTEAFF.

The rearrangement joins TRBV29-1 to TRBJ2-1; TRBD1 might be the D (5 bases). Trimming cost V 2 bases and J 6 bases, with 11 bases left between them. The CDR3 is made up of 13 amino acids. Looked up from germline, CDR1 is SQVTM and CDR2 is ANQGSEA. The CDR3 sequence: CSVEKRRVNEQFF. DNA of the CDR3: TGCAGCGTTGAAAAACGCAGGGTCAATGAGCAGTTCTTC.